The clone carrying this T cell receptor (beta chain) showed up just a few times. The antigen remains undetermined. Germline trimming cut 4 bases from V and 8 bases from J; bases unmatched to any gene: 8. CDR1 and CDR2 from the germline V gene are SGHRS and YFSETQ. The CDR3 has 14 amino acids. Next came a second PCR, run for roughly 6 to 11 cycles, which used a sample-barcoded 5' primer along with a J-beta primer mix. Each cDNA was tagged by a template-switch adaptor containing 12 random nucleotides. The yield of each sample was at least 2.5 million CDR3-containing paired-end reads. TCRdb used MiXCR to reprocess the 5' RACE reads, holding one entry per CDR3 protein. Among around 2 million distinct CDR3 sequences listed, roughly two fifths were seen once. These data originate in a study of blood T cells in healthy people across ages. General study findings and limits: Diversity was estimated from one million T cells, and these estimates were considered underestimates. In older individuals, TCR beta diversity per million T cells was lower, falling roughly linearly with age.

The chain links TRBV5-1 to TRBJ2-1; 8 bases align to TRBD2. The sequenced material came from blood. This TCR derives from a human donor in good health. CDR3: CASSTGTRVYEQFF. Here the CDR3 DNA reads TGCGCCAGCAGCACCGGGACTAGGGTCTATGAGCAGTTCTTC.